This is a list of T cell receptor beta chains from one sample in a study of cytomegalovirus exposure and HLA in healthy donors. Produced via immunoSEQ multiplex PCR; TCRdb's table is partial and in-frame only. The sample includes under 200,000 clones, approximately 80% of them seen just once. Sequenced material: PBMCs. These TCRs come from a woman aged 25 to 39 in good health and CMV-seropositive. Each CDR3 is given with its conserved first and last residue. A D gene is named only where the DNA matches it firmly. Clone size is given for some rows only: seen once, a few or many times, or a class if the clone is expanded.

TRBJ1-1 | TRBV6-1 | few | - | CASSIQGFAEAFF | TGTGCCAGCAGTATACAGGGATTCGCTGAAGCTTTCTTT
TRBJ2-6 | TRBV5-1 | - | - | CASSLGTFSGANVLTF | TGCGCCAGCAGCTTGGGGACTTTCTCTGGGGCCAACGTCCTGACTTTC
TRBJ2-7 | TRBV28 | - | TRBD1 | CASSSPDRGDEQYF | TGTGCCAGCAGTTCCCCTGACAGGGGCGACGAGCAGTACTTC
TRBJ2-3 | TRBV29-1 | - | - | CSVVGGIAPDTQYF | TGCAGCGTTGTAGGAGGTATCGCCCCAGATACGCAGTATTTT
TRBJ2-7 | TRBV19 | few | TRBD2 | CASSPLAGVFYEQYF | TGTGCCAGTAGTCCATTAGCGGGAGTTTTTTACGAGCAGTACTTC
TRBJ1-1 | TRBV12-5 | - | TRBD1 | CASGLGRGRGNTEAFF | TGTGCTAGTGGTTTGGGCAGGGGGCGGGGGAACACTGAAGCTTTCTTT
TRBJ1-1 | TRBV30 | - | - | CAWSVQQMNTEAFF | TGTGCCTGGAGTGTACAACAGATGAACACTGAAGCTTTCTTT
TRBJ2-7 | TRBV7-6 | - | - | CASSLGSGDGYEQYF | TGTGCCAGCAGCTTAGGGTCAGGGGACGGCTACGAGCAGTACTTC
TRBJ2-3 | TRBV12-5 | - | - | CASRSEVFSTDTQYF | TGTGCTAGTCGGAGCGAGGTTTTTAGCACAGATACGCAGTATTTT
TRBJ1-5 | TRBV19 | few | - | CASSITGILHF | TGTGCCAGTAGCATCACAGGGATCCTACATTTT
TRBJ2-2 | TRBV28 | - | - | CASSRTGELFF | TGTGCCAGCAGCAGGACCGGGGAGCTGTTTTTT
TRBJ2-1 | TRBV19 | few | TRBD2 | CASSLPSGGWDEQFF | TGTGCCAGTAGTCTACCAAGCGGGGGGTGGGATGAGCAGTTCTTC
TRBJ2-7 | TRBV28 | - | - | CASSRPGYSYEQYF | TGTGCCAGCAGTCGCCCAGGATACTCCTACGAGCAGTACTTC
TRBJ2-3 | TRBV5-1 | - | TRBD1 | CASSLMSGGTDTQYF | TGCGCCAGCAGCTTGATGTCAGGGGGAACAGATACGCAGTATTTT
TRBJ1-1 | TRBV30 | - | - | CAWSVGGFLEAFF | TGTGCCTGGAGTGTTGGCGGCTTCCTTGAAGCTTTCTTT
TRBJ2-5 | TRBV9 | once | - | CASSVGGLQTQYF | TGTGCCAGCAGCGTAGGCGGGCTGCAGACCCAGTACTTC
TRBJ2-6 | TRBV18 | - | TRBD1 | CASSPTSGTGFSGANVLTF | TGTGCCAGCTCACCCACCTCCGGGACAGGCTTCTCTGGGGCCAACGTCCTGACTTTC
TRBJ2-7 | TRBV2 | once | TRBD2 | CASSDNGGAGYEQYF | TGTGCCAGCAGTGACAACGGGGGGGCCGGGTACGAGCAGTACTTC
TRBJ1-6 | TRBV25-1 | - | TRBD1 | CASSEGQTNSPLHF | TGTGCCAGCAGTGAGGGACAGACGAATTCACCCCTCCACTTT
TRBJ1-5 | TRBV6-5 | - | - | CASSYSGAGNQPQHF | TGTGCCAGCAGTTACTCGGGGGCAGGAAATCAGCCCCAGCATTTT